The next 23 T cell receptor beta chains were all read from a single sample in a study of blood T cells in healthy people across ages. Alongside a J-beta primer mix, a sample-barcoded 5' primer served in a second PCR lasting 7 to 11 cycles. TCRdb called the 5' RACE reads again in MiXCR, with one record for every CDR3 protein. This repertoire shows some 890,000 distinct CDR3 sequences, almost 30% found once; its top ten account for roughly 10%. These data also formed part of another study, on T cells of mothers and their children.

Input material: blood. These receptors were taken from a woman aged 40-49 years in good health.

This chain connects TRBV12-3 or TRBV12-4 to TRBJ2-1; 8 positions match TRBD1. The CDR3 covers 14 residues. With 6 bases clipped from V and 4 bases from J, the junction kept 5 bases outside the gene matches. CDR3 DNA sequence: TGTGCCAGCAGCACACGGGACAGGTACAATGAGCAGTTCTTC. It specifies CASSTRDRYNEQFF.

This clonotype came up a few times. The rearrangement links TRBV18 to TRBJ1-2, with TRBD1 as a possible D gene (6 bases). Germline V gives CDR1 KGHSH, CDR2 LQKENI. The CDR3 loop spans 15 amino acids. Trimming removed 5 bases at V and 4 bases at J, with 17 bases between. The CDR3, as DNA: TGTGCCAGCTCAGAACAGGGAGGCTTCGGCTATGGCTACACCTTC. Amino acids: CASSEQGGFGYGYTF.

This clonotype has more than one count but fewer than ten. The rearrangement uses TRBV11-3 and TRBJ2-5; 12 nucleotides match TRBD2. CDR3 size: 16 residues. Germline V CDR1 and CDR2: SGHNT, YENEEA. V trimming: 5 bases; J trimming: 2 bases; junction bases outside the gene matches: 6. The CDR3 DNA reads as TGTGCCAGCAGCCCTAGCGGGGGGGCGCGGCAAGAGACCCAGTACTTC. This gives the protein CASSPSGGARQETQYF.

This clonotype was observed a few times. V and J are TRBV6-6 and TRBJ1-1, with D maybe TRBD1 (6 bases). This CDR3 has 13 amino acids. Germline CDR1 is MNHNY and CDR2 is SVGAGI (reference sequence). V was pared by 9 bases and J by 1 base, with 12 bases between. DNA of the CDR3: TGTGCCAGTACAGGGACTAGGAACACTGAAGCTTTCTTT. Its protein product is CASTGTRNTEAFF.

This clonotype has a handful of counts. The V gene is TRBV20-1, the J gene TRBJ1-4, with D possibly being TRBD1 (5 bases). Germline CDR1 is DFQATT and CDR2 is SNEGSKA (reference sequence). The CDR3 has 14 residues. Trimming removed 2 bases at V and 8 bases at J, with 15 bases between. CDR3 protein: CSARTPGRGEKLFF. The CDR3 region has the DNA TGCAGTGCTAGAACCCCGGGGAGGGGAGAAAAACTGTTTTTT.

The chain carries TRBV2 and TRBJ1-5; 8 bases fit TRBD1. Germline V gene sequence: CDR1 SNHLY, CDR2 FYNNEI. The ends lost 6 bases at V and 6 bases at J; junction bases unmatched: 7. The CDR3 has 14 amino acids. CDR3: CASRGQVLTQPQHF. In nucleotides, the CDR3 is TGTGCCAGCAGGGGACAGGTATTGACTCAGCCCCAGCATTTT.

This clonotype was detected only once. The chain combines TRBV6-5 with TRBJ1-1; TRBD1 matches at 11 bases. V was pared by 5 bases and J by 4 bases, with 3 bases of the junction left unmatched. CDR3 length: 14 amino acids. CDR1 MNHEY and CDR2 SVGAGI come from the germline V gene. CDR3: CASSADRGLTEAFF. CDR3 bases: TGTGCCAGCAGTGCGGACAGGGGGCTCACTGAAGCTTTCTTT.

The chain carries TRBV4-3 and TRBJ2-3; 11 positions match TRBD2. The CDR3 has 20 amino acids. Germline CDR1 reads LGHNA; CDR2 reads YSLEER. J was trimmed by 4 bases and V by 4 bases; bases with no gene match: 19. The CDR3 coding sequence is TGCGCCAGCAGCCCGGGCGGGGCTAGCGGGGGGCACCCCCCCGCAGATACGCAGTATTTT. It encodes CASSPGGASGGHPPADTQYF.

Concerning this clonotype itself: This may come from a read error, since a much larger clone is one base off. The rearrangement joins TRBV7-9 to TRBJ2-1; the D is unclear. This CDR3 has 13 amino acids. Per the germline V gene, CDR1 is SEHNR and CDR2 is FQNEAQ (reference sequence). V lost 0 bases, J lost 10 bases, and 10 bases lay in between. DNA of the CDR3: TGTGCCAGCAGCTTAGCACGACTCTCCGAGCAGTTCTTC. Translating it yields CASSLARLSEQFF. The whole variable domain, filled in from reference TRBV7-9 and TRBJ2-1, reads DTGVSQNPRHKITKRGQNVTFRCDPISEHNRLYWYRQTLGQGPEFLTYFQNEAQLEKSRLLSDRFSAERPKGSFSTLEIQRTEQGDSAMYLCASSLARLSEQFFGPGTRLTVL.

The chain joins TRBV30 to TRBJ2-2, with TRBD2 matching 10 bases. The CDR3 totals 16 residues. After removal of 4 bases from V and 4 bases from J, the junction contained 9 bases not matched to a gene. From germline, CDR1 is GTSNPN and CDR2 SVGIG (reference sequence). The CDR3 loop is CAWIVAGGTFTGELFF. The CDR3 DNA sequence: TGTGCCTGGATAGTAGCGGGAGGTACCTTCACCGGGGAGCTGTTTTTT.

This clonotype occurred a few times. V gene TRBV5-1 combines with J gene TRBJ1-6, with TRBD1 matching 8 bases. This CDR3 has 18 residues. Germline lookup yields CDR1 SGHRS and CDR2 YFSETQ. The trim removed 3 bases at V and 1 base at J, leaving 9 bases unmatched. The CDR3 protein is CASSSSDRDLSYNSPLHF. In DNA form, the CDR3 reads TGCGCCAGCAGCTCCTCGGACAGGGACCTTTCCTATAATTCACCCCTCCACTTT.

The chain couples TRBV29-1 to TRBJ1-6, with D uncertain. The CDR3 sequence is 16 residues long. Germline CDR1 and CDR2: SQVTM and ANQGSEA. CDR3 DNA sequence: TGCGCAACCCTGGGGTATCATAGGTCCTATAATTCACCCCTCCACTTT. Residues: CATLGYHRSYNSPLHF.

The V and J genes are TRBV30 and TRBJ2-3; no clear D gene. V was clipped by 3 bases and J by 0 bases, with 7 bases between them. CDR1 is GTSNPN, CDR2 SVGIG, per germline (reference sequence). This CDR3 is built from 13 residues. CDR3 DNA sequence: TGTGCCTGGAGGGAAGGGAGCACAGATACGCAGTATTTT. Protein: CAWREGSTDTQYF.

This clonotype was counted only a few times. This chain uses TRBV30 with TRBJ1-6; D unclear. Germline CDR1 reads GTSNPN; CDR2 reads SVGIG (reference sequence). Trimming shortened V by 0 bases and J by 8 bases, and 11 bases separated the two germline ends. CDR3 length: 14 amino acids. CDR3 sequence: CAWSVSGRDSPLHF. As DNA, the CDR3 is TGTGCCTGGAGTGTATCGGGTCGGGATTCACCCCTCCACTTT.

This clonotype was found a few times. The chain links TRBV5-1 to TRBJ2-2; 10 bases line up with TRBD2. After removal of 3 bases from V and 3 bases from J, the junction contained 8 bases not matched to a gene. CDR3 length equals 17 residues. Germline assignment: CDR1 SGHRS and CDR2 YFSETQ. The chain's CDR3 is CASSWTELAGYTGELFF. Written as DNA, the CDR3 is TGCGCCAGCAGCTGGACAGAACTAGCGGGGTACACCGGGGAGCTGTTTTTT.

This clonotype was detected a few times. The chain is built from TRBV12-3 or TRBV12-4 and TRBJ1-2; D unresolved. The V end lost 6 bases, the J end lost 6 bases, and 11 bases lay between the germline ends. The length of the CDR3 is 12 residues. As DNA, the CDR3 is TGTGCCAGCAGGCTTTATGGAGATGGCTACACCTTC. Its protein product is CASRLYGDGYTF.

Worth noting for this clonotype: This may stem from a read error, because a much larger clone lies one nucleotide away. The chain joins TRBV7-9 to TRBJ1-1, with 7 bases identical to TRBD1. Germline trimming cut 1 base from V and 6 bases from J; bases unmatched to any gene: 8. This CDR3 region has 15 residues. From germline, CDR1 is SEHNR and CDR2 FQNEAQ (reference sequence). For the CDR3, the DNA is TGTGCCAGCAGCTTAGACCAGGGGGTCAGCTCTGAAGCTTTCTTT. This sequence encodes CASSLDQGVSSEAFF.

This clonotype was observed a handful of times. It may be a read error: a sequence one base away is much more abundant. The chain carries TRBV7-2 and TRBJ2-1; 8 positions agree with TRBD1. V was pared by 5 bases and J by 7 bases, with 7 bases of the junction left unmatched. Germline CDR1 SGHTA, CDR2 FQGNSA. The CDR3 spans 14 residues. CDR3 sequence (DNA): TGTGCCAGCAGCGCCAGACAGGGGTGGAATGAGCAGTTCTTC. This gives the protein CASSARQGWNEQFF.

Comment on this clonotype: A read error is possible here, since a much larger clone lies one base away. The CDR3 ends on some other residue instead of the conserved phenylalanine or tryptophan, so this is likely a read error. This sequence joins TRBV20-1 and TRBJ2-5, with D perhaps matching TRBD1 or TRBD2 (5 bases each). Near its end, the DNA agrees better with TRBJ2-7, so the J call may be wrong. The CDR3 spans 14 residues. The germline gives CDR1 DFQATT, CDR2 SNEGSKA (reference sequence). For the CDR3, the DNA is TGCAGTGCTAGAGGGGACCGACGCTCCTACGAGCAGTACCTC. As protein: CSARGDRRSYEQYL.

This clonotype was recorded many times. The V call is TRBV5-1, the J call TRBJ1-2, with D unresolved. V lost 4 bases and J lost 4, with 14 bases in between. CDR1 is SGHRS, CDR2 YFSETQ, per germline. The CDR3 sequence is 14 residues long. DNA of the CDR3: TGCGCCAGCAGCCCGGTAGGGCAGAGCTATGGCTACACCTTC. Residues: CASSPVGQSYGYTF.

This clonotype was picked up a small number of times. The CDR3 nucleotides are TGCAGTGCTAGACTGACAGGGGGCAATGAGCAGTTCTTC. Its translation: CSARLTGGNEQFF. The chain uses TRBV20-1 and TRBJ2-1, with TRBD1 identical over 9 bases. Germline CDR1 DFQATT, CDR2 SNEGSKA (reference sequence). The CDR3 has 13 amino acids. V shed 2 bases, J shed 6 bases, and the junction held 2 bases outside the gene matches.

In its sample, this clonotype was seen a few times. V gene TRBV14 combines with J gene TRBJ2-7; TRBD2 matches 8 bases. The germline V gene encodes CDR1 SGHDN and CDR2 FVKESK. The ends lost 1 base at V and 2 bases at J; junction bases unmatched: 7. The CDR3 runs 16 residues. CDR3 in amino acids: CASSQGSGGATYEQYF. CDR3 sequence (DNA): TGTGCCAGCAGCCAAGGTTCGGGGGGGGCCACCTACGAGCAGTACTTC.

This clonotype was detected many times. This chain connects TRBV29-1 to TRBJ2-1; 11 bases map to TRBD2. The V segment lost 6 bases and the J segment 13 bases; nucleotides outside the gene matches: 8. The CDR3 is made up of 12 amino acids. Germline V lookup: CDR1 SQVTM, CDR2 ANQGSEA. The CDR3 loop reads CSVDSGGAEQFF. The DNA of the CDR3 is TGCAGCGTAGATAGCGGGGGGGCCGAACAGTTCTTC.